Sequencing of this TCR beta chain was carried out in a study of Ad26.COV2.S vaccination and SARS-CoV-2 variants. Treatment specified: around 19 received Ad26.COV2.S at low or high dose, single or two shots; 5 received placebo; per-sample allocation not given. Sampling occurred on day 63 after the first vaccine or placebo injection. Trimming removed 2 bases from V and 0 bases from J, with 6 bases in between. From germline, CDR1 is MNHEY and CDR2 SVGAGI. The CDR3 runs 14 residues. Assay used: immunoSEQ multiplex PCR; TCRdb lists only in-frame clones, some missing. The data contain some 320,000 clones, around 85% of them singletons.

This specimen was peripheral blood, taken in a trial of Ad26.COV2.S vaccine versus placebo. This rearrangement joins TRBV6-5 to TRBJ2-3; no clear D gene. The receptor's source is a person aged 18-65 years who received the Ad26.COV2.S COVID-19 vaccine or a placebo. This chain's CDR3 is CASSYETSTDTQYF. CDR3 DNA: TGTGCCAGCAGTTACGAAACGAGCACAGATACGCAGTATTTT.